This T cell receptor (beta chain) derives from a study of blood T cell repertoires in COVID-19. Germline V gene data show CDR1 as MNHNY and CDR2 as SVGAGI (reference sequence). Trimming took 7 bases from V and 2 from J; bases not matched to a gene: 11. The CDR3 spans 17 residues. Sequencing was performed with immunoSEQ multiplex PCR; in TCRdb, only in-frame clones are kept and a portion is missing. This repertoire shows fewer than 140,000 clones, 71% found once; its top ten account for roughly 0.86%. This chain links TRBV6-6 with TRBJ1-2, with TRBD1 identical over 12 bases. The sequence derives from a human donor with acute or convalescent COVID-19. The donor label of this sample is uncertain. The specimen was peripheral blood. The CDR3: CASTRRGQGAVNYGYTF. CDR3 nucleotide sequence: TGTGCCAGCACTCGTAGGGGACAGGGGGCTGTCAACTATGGCTACACCTTC.